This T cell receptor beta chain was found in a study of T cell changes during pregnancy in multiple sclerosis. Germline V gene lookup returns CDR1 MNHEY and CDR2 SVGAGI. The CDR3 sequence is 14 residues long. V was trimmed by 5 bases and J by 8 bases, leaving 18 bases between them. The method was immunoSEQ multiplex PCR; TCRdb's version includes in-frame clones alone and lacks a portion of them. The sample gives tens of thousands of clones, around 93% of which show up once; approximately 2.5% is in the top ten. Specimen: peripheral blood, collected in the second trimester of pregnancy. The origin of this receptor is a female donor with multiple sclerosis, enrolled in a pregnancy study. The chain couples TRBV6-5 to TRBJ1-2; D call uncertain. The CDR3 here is CASSPDGVLGGYTF. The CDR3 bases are TGTGCCAGCAGTCCCGACGGGGTGCTGGGAGGCTACACCTTC.